The T cell receptor beta chain described here comes from a study of T cell changes during pregnancy in multiple sclerosis. Assay used: immunoSEQ multiplex PCR; TCRdb lists only in-frame clones, some missing. The sample holds roughly 52,000 clones; 85% to 90% are singletons and the top ten take roughly 0.54%. This specimen consisted of CD4+ T cells from peripheral blood mononuclear cells, obtained in the first trimester of pregnancy. The TCR sequence derives from a female donor with multiple sclerosis, enrolled in a pregnancy study.

CDR3 residues: CASSPAGIQNTEAFF. The CDR3 nucleotides read TGTGCCAGCAGCCCCGCAGGGATCCAGAACACTGAAGCTTTCTTT. The chain carries TRBV11-2 and TRBJ1-1; D might be TRBD1 (5 bases). This CDR3 has 15 amino acids. Germline V CDR1 and CDR2: SGHAT, FQNNGV. Trimming took 5 bases from V and 1 from J, leaving 14 bases between them.